The 10 T cell receptor beta chains below come from one sample, sequenced in a study of cytomegalovirus exposure and HLA in healthy donors. It was with 60 Vbeta and 13 Jbeta primers that the PCR ran. Sequenced by immunoSEQ multiplex PCR; TCRdb stores in-frame clones only, minus some. The repertoire holds around 130,000 clones, with around three quarters as singletons. Sequenced input: PBMCs. Receptors originate from a woman aged 55-69 years in good health and CMV-seropositive.

The gene calls are TRBV5-1 and TRBJ1-2, with TRBD1 as a possible D gene (6 bases). The V gene's germline CDR1 is SGHRS and CDR2 YFSETQ. V was shortened by 3 bases and J by 0 bases, with 18 bases between the two germline ends. The CDR3 runs 17 residues. The CDR3 DNA sequence: TGCGCCAGCAGCTCAACAGGGCCCCGGCGAACTAACTATGGCTACACCTTC. Amino acids: CASSSTGPRRTNYGYTF.

This clone appeared once. The rearrangement links TRBV15 to TRBJ2-3; 7 bases agree with TRBD1. The CDR3 extends over 16 amino acids. Germline V CDR1 and CDR2: LNHNV, YYDKDF (reference sequence). J gave up 0 bases and V 1 base, and 4 bases lay outside the gene matches. DNA for the CDR3: TGTGCCACCAGCAGAGGGGGGACAGTAAGCACAGATACGCAGTATTTT. Protein sequence: CATSRGGTVSTDTQYF.

This sequence joins TRBV29-1 and TRBJ2-5, with D hard to call. V was clipped by 4 bases and J by 9 bases, with 15 bases between them. CDR3 length equals 12 residues. Germline V CDR1 and CDR2: SQVTM, ANQGSEA. DNA of the CDR3: TGCAGCGTTGCCGACATGTCAGGTTCCCAGTACTTC. Protein: CSVADMSGSQYF.

Only one count was recorded for this clone. This chain uses TRBV5-4 with TRBJ2-1; 13 bases fit TRBD2. The CDR3 spans 15 residues. The germline V gene encodes CDR1 SGHNT and CDR2 YYREEE (reference sequence). Trimming at V came to 9 bases and at J to 4 bases, leaving 7 bases not matched to a gene. CDR3 bases: TGTGCCACCCTAGGGACTAGCGGGGTTTACAATGAGCAGTTCTTC. It specifies CATLGTSGVYNEQFF.

The CDR3 coding sequence is TGTGCCAGCAGCGTAGCCCAGGGCACCTACGAGCAGTACTTC. Residues: CASSVAQGTYEQYF. J is TRBJ2-7 and V is TRBV9, with a possible D match to TRBD1 (5 bases). Germline lookup yields CDR1 SGDLS and CDR2 YYNGEE. This CDR3 contains 14 residues. The ends were cut back, 0 bases at V and 2 bases at J, with 9 bases in the middle.

The chain has TRBV7-2 and TRBJ2-7; 7 bases are shared with TRBD2. The CDR3 covers 15 residues. Trimming cost V 3 bases and J 1 base; bases outside gene matches: 6. Germline loops: CDR1 SGHTA, CDR2 FQGNSA. The CDR3 spells CASSFPTSYSYEQYF. DNA for the CDR3: TGTGCCAGCAGCTTTCCGACTAGCTATTCCTACGAGCAGTACTTC.

The chain combines TRBV5-6 with TRBJ1-4; 12 bases are a match to TRBD1. The length of the CDR3 is 17 residues. CDR1 is SGHDT and CDR2 is YYEEEE in the germline V gene. The trim removed 1 base at V and 4 bases at J, leaving 5 bases unmatched. CDR3 in amino acids: CASSLPGQGAVNEKLFF. The DNA for the CDR3 is TGTGCCAGCAGCTTGCCGGGACAGGGGGCCGTTAATGAAAAACTGTTTTTT. Together with reference TRBV5-6 and TRBJ1-4, the CDR3 gives the full variable domain: DAGVTQSPTHLIKTRGQQVTLRCSPKSGHDTVSWYQQALGQGPQFIFQYYEEEERQRGNFPDRFSGHQFPNYSSELNVNALLLGDSALYLCASSLPGQGAVNEKLFFGSGTQLSVL.

The chain links TRBV7-3 to TRBJ2-1; tentative D call: TRBD2 (6 bases). V was clipped by 5 bases and J by 2 bases, with 13 bases between them. The CDR3 sequence is 15 residues long. Per germline, CDR1 SGHTA and CDR2 FQGTGA. CDR3 in amino acids: CASSPQLATYNEQFF. In nucleotides, the CDR3 is TGTGCCAGCAGCCCGCAACTAGCAACCTACAATGAGCAGTTCTTC.

This sequence joins TRBV5-1 and TRBJ2-3, with 7 bases identical to TRBD2. Germline CDR1 is SGHRS and CDR2 is YFSETQ. J gave up 2 bases and V 2 bases, and 2 bases lay outside the gene matches. The CDR3 length is 14 residues. The CDR3 bases are TGCGCCAGCAGCTTAGCGGGATCCACAGATACGCAGTATTTT. It yields the protein CASSLAGSTDTQYF.

V and J are TRBV10-3 and TRBJ1-1; 8 bases fit TRBD1. Germline V gene sequence: CDR1 ENHRY, CDR2 SYGVKD. The trim removed 10 bases at V and 4 bases at J, leaving 14 bases unmatched. The CDR3 has 15 amino acids. The CDR3, as DNA: TGTGCCACCCTGGACAGGGTATCATTGGGCACTGAAGCTTTCTTT. It encodes CATLDRVSLGTEAFF.